This T cell receptor (beta chain) was captured in a study of T cells in Graves' hyperthyroidism and ophthalmopathy (dated by TCRdb to the late 2010s). As for the study more broadly: Peripheral blood was collected at initial diagnosis, before any treatment. An independent validation cohort of 18 to 20 hyperthyroidism patients and more than 15 patients who later progressed to ophthalmopathy tested prospective prediction of ophthalmopathy. Thyroid tissue and blood T-cell repertoires from about six Graves' hyperthyroidism patients were also compared in the study. The paper describes TCR Vbeta CDR3 sequencing of fewer than 150 peripheral blood samples, made up of roughly 40 ophthalmopathy patients, some 76 hyperthyroidism patients and 17 progressor patients. To identify distinguishing TCR V-J signatures, a discovery cohort of 90 to 100 patients was used, comprising 40 to 45 with Graves' ophthalmopathy and under 60 with stable Graves' hyperthyroidism. The 75 to 100 discovery patients were randomly divided into training and test sets at a 7:3 ratio. After blood sampling, hyperthyroidism patients were treated with methimazole at a starting dose of 30 mg daily, and ophthalmopathy patients were treated with high-dose intravenous methylprednisolone. The study at large found these results: Most expanded thyroid clonotypes (frequency above 0.001) were also found in blood, which suggests that blood repertoires may mirror thyroid immune responses. Sample size was not statistically predetermined, and investigators were not blinded to group allocation. A 13 V-J signature model separated ophthalmopathy from stable hyperthyroidism, with approximately 87% sensitivity and about 81% specificity in cross-validation and 80%/75% in testing. In validation, the model predicted progression to ophthalmopathy a median of about 5.9 months before onset, with over 60% sensitivity and almost 75% specificity.

Stable Graves' hyperthyroidism was defined as the absence of progression to ophthalmopathy over 18 months of follow-up. Hyperthyroidism patients were aged 18 to 65 years and newly diagnosed, with disease duration of less than 2 months. Exclusion was applied to patients with uncontrolled infections, other autoimmune diseases, pregnancy or lactation. Diagnoses were based on clinical symptoms, serum thyroxine and TRAb, thyroid ultrasound and orbital computed tomography. PBMCs were separated from around 9.1 ml of fresh peripheral blood using Ficoll-Paque density gradient centrifugation. Total RNA was extracted with Trizol reagent, and quality was checked on an Agilent 2100 Bioanalyzer. Per the germline V gene (reference sequence), SEHNR is the CDR1 and FQNEAQ is the CDR2. The junction shows trimming of 2 bases on V and 7 bases on J, plus 11 bases between the germline ends. Its CDR3 holds 13 amino acids, cysteine through phenylalanine. The CDR3 DNA has 39 bases and is translated from base 1.

Concerning this clonotype: The specificity of this receptor is unknown. Qualities for individual bases were not recorded, and no much larger clone is one base off.

The TCR beta CDR3 regions were amplified from the RNA transcripts. For the first round of RT-PCR on the TCR CDR3, the HTBI primer set was used together with the Qiagen OneStep RT-PCR kit. The libraries were constructed in a second round of multiplex PCR and then size-selected and purified. Paired-end sequencing of the libraries was performed with 100 bp reads on an Illumina HiSeq2000. In the authors' own workflow: Raw data were processed with SOAPnuke, discarding reads with adapters, uncalled bases, mean Phred below 15, or no exact constant-primer or identifier match. High-quality paired reads were merged with COPE v1.2.5, and unique nucleotide sequences were defined as clonotypes. Clonotypes were aligned to IMGT TRBV, TRBD and TRBJ reference segments using MiTCR v1.1. Analysis was restricted to V-J combinations with a frequency above 0.0001, which covered 99% to 99.2% of repertoires. The TCS score was defined as F50 (clonal expansion) divided by E x V (chaos), with BLOSUM62-based TCRdist calculated between CDR3 peptides within each V-J. Welch's t-statistics and random forest reduced roughly 530 V-J features to roughly 13, which were used in a naive Bayes classifier (R e1071). TCRdb applied fastp at Q25 and MiXCR to the public reads, then kept only in-frame beta chains. Identical CDR3 protein sequences are pooled into one entry, listed with their most common genes and DNA. TCRdb's processing, not the authors', yielded these V and J calls. This sample has approximately 430,000 distinct CDR3 sequences in its table, and 15% to 18% of those were observed once. The ten largest clones add up to just under 8% of the sample.

The sequence was obtained from a woman aged 18-35 years with Graves' hyperthyroidism. The rearrangement joined TRBV7-9 to TRBJ1-2, with the D gene call left open. The sequencing input was blood. The CDR3 protein sequence reads: CASSLSFSRGYTF. The DNA reads as follows: TGTGCCAGCAGCTTAAGCTTTTCGCGTGGCTACACCTTC.